This is a list of T cell receptor beta chains from one sample in a study of T cell responses to AZD1222 COVID-19 vaccine. Clones were sequenced by immunoSEQ multiplex PCR, and TCRdb holds only the in-frame ones, with some missing. The sample holds approximately 120,000 clones, roughly 87% seen once. Here the sequenced sample was peripheral blood, taken on day 0 of MenACWY control vaccination. These receptors were obtained from an adult in good health. Both conserved end residues are part of each CDR3. A D gene is named only where the DNA matches it firmly. The size field is filled for only some rows; it gives once, few, many or a size class.

size	V	J	D	CDR3	DNA
NA	TRBV4-3	TRBJ1-4	TRBD1	CASSHTRQGAFEKLFF	TGCGCCAGCAGCCATACCCGACAGGGGGCGTTTGAAAAGCTGTTTTTT
NA	TRBV7-2	TRBJ2-7	TRBD2	CASSWDSREYEQYF	TGTGCCAGCAGCTGGGACTCGCGGGAGTACGAGCAGTACTTC
NA	TRBV28	TRBJ1-5	NA	CASSLISISQHF	TGTGCCAGCAGTTTGATCTCCATTTCCCAGCATTTT
once	TRBV4-3	TRBJ1-5	NA	CASSQGIGTTVKGPQHF	TGCGCCAGCAGCCAAGGGATCGGGACGACAGTAAAGGGGCCCCAGCATTTT
NA	TRBV19	TRBJ2-7	TRBD2	CASSIQVGGSGRVREQYF	TGTGCCAGTAGTATTCAAGTCGGTGGTAGCGGGAGAGTGAGGGAGCAGTACTTC
NA	TRBV10-1	TRBJ2-1	NA	CASSEMDRRGEQFF	TGCGCCAGCAGTGAAATGGACAGACGCGGTGAGCAGTTCTTC
NA	TRBV11-2	TRBJ2-2	TRBD1	CASSSSRGRYTGELFF	TGTGCCAGCAGCTCGAGCAGGGGGCGGTACACCGGGGAGCTGTTTTTT
few	TRBV5-5	TRBJ1-2	TRBD1	CASSSEGTEFYGYTF	TGTGCCAGCAGCTCGGAAGGGACAGAATTCTATGGCTACACCTTC
NA	TRBV5-1	TRBJ2-3	TRBD2	CASSSSGGRTDTQYF	TGCGCCAGCAGCTCGAGCGGGGGCCGCACAGATACGCAGTATTTT
NA	TRBV18	TRBJ2-1	NA	CASSPFGQASYNEQFF	TGTGCCAGCTCACCATTCGGGCAGGCATCCTACAATGAGCAGTTCTTC
NA	TRBV6-6	TRBJ2-2	TRBD1	CASRGTGGTGELFF	TGTGCCAGCAGAGGGACAGGGGGCACCGGGGAGCTGTTTTTT
NA	TRBV5-6	TRBJ1-1	TRBD1	CASSLLDRVNTEAFF	TGTGCCAGCAGCTTATTAGACAGGGTGAACACTGAAGCTTTCTTT
NA	TRBV7-9	TRBJ2-1	TRBD1	CASSTRTGASYNEQFF	TGTGCCAGCAGCACCCGGACAGGAGCCTCCTACAATGAGCAGTTCTTC
NA	TRBV28	TRBJ2-5	TRBD1	CASRSGGIQETQYF	TGTGCCAGCAGGTCAGGGGGAATCCAAGAGACCCAGTACTTC
NA	TRBV14	TRBJ1-6	TRBD1	CASSQSLGGFNSPLHF	TGTGCCAGCAGCCAGTCGCTAGGGGGCTTTAATTCACCCCTCCACTTT
once	TRBV4-3	TRBJ2-5	TRBD1	CASSQDFRGHETQYF	TGCGCCAGCAGCCAAGATTTCAGGGGGCACGAGACCCAGTACTTC
NA	TRBV27	TRBJ2-7	TRBD1	CASRPGTGGYEQYF	TGTGCCAGCAGACCCGGGACAGGGGGTTACGAGCAGTACTTC
NA	TRBV20-1	TRBJ1-6	NA	CSARSESPLHF	TGCAGTGCTAGATCAGAGTCACCCCTCCACTTT
NA	TRBV5-6	TRBJ1-3	NA	CASKSMSTGNTIYF	TGTGCCAGCAAATCGATGAGCACTGGAAACACCATATATTTT
NA	TRBV5-4	TRBJ1-6	NA	CASSLAPGPNSPLHF	TGTGCCAGCAGCTTGGCCCCGGGCCCCAATTCACCCCTCCACTTT
NA	TRBV5-1	TRBJ2-1	NA	CASSLEFSYNEQFF	TGCGCCAGCAGCTTGGAGTTTTCCTACAATGAGCAGTTCTTC
NA	TRBV19	TRBJ2-1	TRBD2	CASSIRREFNEQFF	TGTGCCAGTAGTATACGGCGGGAGTTCAATGAGCAGTTCTTC
NA	TRBV12-3/TRBV12-4	TRBJ2-7	TRBD1	CASTQGQVYEQYF	TGTGCCAGCACCCAGGGACAGGTCTACGAGCAGTACTTC
NA	TRBV20-1	TRBJ1-2	NA	CSAFDNYGYTF	TGCAGTGCTTTCGACAACTATGGCTACACCTTC
NA	TRBV27	TRBJ2-7	TRBD1	CASSLTGTAYEQYF	TGTGCCAGCAGTTTGACCGGGACAGCCTACGAGCAGTACTTC
NA	TRBV27	TRBJ1-2	NA	CASSTQQGAYGYTF	TGTGCCAGCAGTACGCAACAGGGCGCCTATGGCTACACCTTC
NA	TRBV27	TRBJ1-5	NA	CASSPSGRLSNQPQHF	TGTGCCAGCAGTCCCTCGGGCAGGCTGAGCAATCAGCCCCAGCATTTT
few	TRBV6-5	TRBJ2-3	NA	CASSWGGATDTQYF	TGTGCCAGCAGTTGGGGGGGGGCCACAGATACGCAGTATTTT
NA	TRBV11-2	TRBJ2-3	TRBD2	CASSFHSGSADTQYF	TGTGCCAGCAGCTTCCATAGCGGGAGTGCAGATACGCAGTATTTT
once	TRBV24-1	TRBJ2-1	NA	CATSDFGRYNEQFF	TGTGCCACCAGTGATTTCGGCAGGTACAATGAGCAGTTCTTC
NA	TRBV6-4	TRBJ1-5	NA	CASSVEKRTETTTNQPQHF	TGTGCCAGCAGTGTTGAAAAAAGGACTGAAACCACCACCAATCAGCCCCAGCATTTT
once	TRBV7-9	TRBJ2-2	NA	CASSIPSERRDTGELFF	TGTGCCAGCAGCATCCCCTCTGAACGGCGGGACACCGGGGAGCTGTTTTTT
NA	TRBV29-1	TRBJ2-3	NA	CSVVSGAHSTDTQYF	TGCAGCGTTGTGTCGGGGGCCCATAGCACAGATACGCAGTATTTT
NA	TRBV19	TRBJ1-5	NA	CASSSRMEWSNQPQHF	TGTGCCAGTAGTTCTCGGATGGAGTGGAGCAATCAGCCCCAGCATTTT
NA	TRBV19	TRBJ1-5	NA	CASSMGRGYQPQHF	TGTGCCAGTAGTATGGGAAGGGGATATCAGCCCCAGCATTTT
NA	TRBV5-1	TRBJ2-3	TRBD1	CASSYGAGGPTDTQYF	TGCGCCAGCAGCTACGGGGCAGGGGGCCCCACAGATACGCAGTATTTT
NA	TRBV18	TRBJ2-3	NA	CASSRSRDTQYF	TGTGCCAGCTCACGGTCAAGAGATACGCAGTATTTT
NA	TRBV6-5	TRBJ1-2	NA	CASSLALGGYTF	TGTGCCAGCAGCTTGGCGTTGGGAGGCTACACCTTC
NA	TRBV6-2/TRBV6-3	TRBJ2-1	TRBD2	CASSSSGVIYNEQFF	TGTGCCAGCAGTTCTAGCGGGGTGATCTACAATGAGCAGTTCTTC
NA	TRBV7-9	TRBJ1-1	NA	CASSRDPNTEAFF	TGTGCCAGCAGCCGGGATCCGAACACTGAAGCTTTCTTT
NA	TRBV28	TRBJ1-2	TRBD1	CASSLAGTEGLGGYGYTF	TGTGCCAGCAGTTTAGCCGGGACAGAGGGACTTGGGGGCTATGGCTACACCTTC
once	TRBV11-2	TRBJ1-2	TRBD1	CASSYTTGGSGYTF	TGTGCCAGCAGTTACACGACAGGGGGCTCTGGCTACACCTTC
NA	TRBV5-1	TRBJ1-1	NA	CASSRIRGGYTEAFF	TGCGCCAGCAGCCGGATCCGGGGTGGGTACACTGAAGCTTTCTTT
NA	TRBV28	TRBJ2-3	NA	CASSSPGSTDTQYF	TGTGCCAGCAGTTCCCCCGGCAGCACAGATACGCAGTATTTT
NA	TRBV19	TRBJ1-4	NA	CASRPARATNEKLFF	TGTGCCAGTAGGCCTGCCAGGGCCACTAATGAAAAACTGTTTTTT
NA	TRBV4-1	TRBJ1-6	NA	CASSQVPNSLVGSPLHF	TGCGCCAGCAGCCAAGTACCTAATTCGTTGGTCGGTTCACCCCTCCACTTT
NA	TRBV28	TRBJ1-2	NA	CASSFPGGRYGYTF	TGTGCCAGCAGTTTTCCCGGTGGGCGATATGGCTACACCTTC
NA	TRBV19	TRBJ2-1	TRBD1	CASSITGVSYNEQFF	TGTGCCAGTAGTATAACAGGGGTCTCCTACAATGAGCAGTTCTTC
once	TRBV4-1	TRBJ2-3	TRBD2	CASSQDLGLAGTDTQYF	TGCGCCAGCAGCCAAGATCTGGGACTAGCGGGCACAGATACGCAGTATTTT
NA	TRBV2	TRBJ2-3	TRBD1	CASSWTGDLTHTQYF	TGTGCCAGCAGTTGGACAGGGGACCTCACGCATACGCAGTATTTT
NA	TRBV7-2	TRBJ2-6	NA	CASSLGPSGANVLTF	TGTGCCAGCAGCTTAGGGCCCTCTGGGGCCAACGTCCTGACTTTC
NA	TRBV18	TRBJ2-7	TRBD2	CASSPAGLAFGEQYF	TGTGCCAGCTCACCTGCGGGACTAGCGTTTGGCGAGCAGTACTTC
NA	TRBV19	TRBJ2-2	NA	CASSWRGTGELFF	TGTGCCAGTAGTTGGCGTGGGACCGGGGAGCTGTTTTTT
NA	TRBV9	TRBJ2-1	TRBD2	CASSVGGTSGRVNEQFF	TGTGCCAGCAGCGTAGGCGGGACTAGCGGGAGGGTCAATGAGCAGTTCTTC
NA	TRBV3-1/TRBV3-2	TRBJ1-5	TRBD1	CASSQEDRVSQPQHF	TGTGCCAGCAGCCAAGAAGACAGGGTTTCTCAGCCCCAGCATTTT
NA	TRBV18	TRBJ1-1	NA	CASSHSNRAENTEAFF	TGTGCCAGCTCACACAGCAACAGGGCGGAGAACACTGAAGCTTTCTTT
NA	TRBV7-6	TRBJ2-5	TRBD2	CASSLGLAGRFEETQYF	TGTGCCAGCAGCTTAGGACTAGCGGGAAGGTTCGAAGAGACCCAGTACTTC